This T cell receptor beta chain stems from a study of T cell repertoires in cytomegalovirus infection (dated 2019 in TCRdb). As for the study more broadly: Peptide stimulations targeted recently identified HLA-C-restricted CMV epitopes, whose presentation resists viral immunomodulation, together with well-studied HLA-B-restricted epitopes. The HLA type of each donor mattered for the analysis, because public TCR beta signatures pointed to carriage of CMV infection along with the matching HLA type.

The instrument was an Illumina HiSeq 1500. Using fastp trimming at Q25 and MiXCR clonotype assembly, TCRdb reanalyzed the public sequencing data and kept in-frame beta chains. Duplicate CDR3 protein sequences are folded into a single record with the most common DNA and genes. The sample table shows a few hundred thousand distinct CDR3 sequences, and roughly 42% are seen once. Of the sample, roughly 50% falls within the top ten clones. The CDR3 runs 15 residues from the cysteine to the phenylalanine. Only the CDR3 DNA stays, 45 bases, in frame from base 1. For this chain, trimming is 7 bases at the V end and 3 bases at the J end, and the number of junction bases without a gene match is 10. Overall results and qualifications from the work: In the ex vivo response, HLA-C-restricted CMV-specific TCR beta clonotypes were dominant, and in two of eight donors the single most frequent clonotype came from this HLA-C-restricted group. Carriers of CMV infection plus the relevant HLA type were discriminated by the cumulative frequency of public TCR beta family members in the study cohort and in an independent roughly 400-donor cohort.

As regards this clonotype: Its antigen has not been determined. Base qualities were left out, and no much larger clone turns up one base away.

Reading the label with the study, this specimen's treatment or condition is: in vitro stimulation with specific CMV peptide epitopes to enrich CMV-specific T cells. The TCR comes from a human donor in good health (CMV status not recorded). Some clones in this sample may be carry-over from other donors' samples. The chain uses TRBV12-3 or TRBV12-4 and TRBJ2-3, with TRBD1 matching 7 junction bases. The material was cultured PBMCs, obtained from culture after CMV antigen stimulation. The DNA is TGTGCCAGCAATATACAGGGGCTTGGGACAGATACGCAGTATTTT. It encodes CASNIQGLGTDTQYF.